The 30 T cell receptor beta chains below were found in one sample sequenced in a study of control samples from healthy donors and cancer patients. Profiled with immunoSEQ multiplex PCR; TCRdb holds only in-frame clones, not every one. The profile shows approximately 94,000 clones, approximately 90% of them singletons. Source material: blood. These receptors originate from a woman aged 25 to 39 in good health.

The chain employs TRBV7-3 and TRBJ2-3; D is uncertain. Trimming removed 5 bases at V and 2 bases at J, with 14 bases between. The V gene's germline CDR1 is SGHTA and CDR2 FQGTGA. This CDR3 comprises 15 residues. CDR3 sequence: CASSPTAQATDTQYF. DNA of the CDR3: TGTGCCAGCAGCCCAACGGCCCAAGCCACAGATACGCAGTATTTT.

V and J are TRBV29-1 and TRBJ2-7; TRBD1 matches at 7 bases. The CDR3 totals 16 residues. V was clipped by 1 base and J by 3 bases; unmatched bases: 12. The germline gives CDR1 SQVTM, CDR2 ANQGSEA. CDR3: CSVEGGPGQVYYEQYF. As DNA, the CDR3 is TGCAGCGTTGAAGGAGGACCAGGACAGGTTTACTACGAGCAGTACTTC.

V is TRBV5-1 and J is TRBJ2-7; TRBD1 might be the D (5 bases). The length of the CDR3 is 12 residues. Germline V CDR1 and CDR2: SGHRS, YFSETQ. Trimming took off 0 bases at V and 5 bases at J, with 6 bases between the two ends. Here the CDR3 DNA reads TGCGCCAGCAGCTTGGGCAGGGACGAGCAGTACTTC. Its protein product is CASSLGRDEQYF.

The V gene is TRBV29-1, the J gene TRBJ2-3; no definite D call. This CDR3 is 12 amino acids long. The V end was cut by 6 bases, the J end by 0 bases, with 7 bases between. Per the germline V gene, CDR1 is SQVTM and CDR2 is ANQGSEA. Written as DNA, the CDR3 is TGCAGCGTGGACGATAGCACAGATACGCAGTATTTT. Translated, it gives CSVDDSTDTQYF.

This chain connects TRBV5-1 to TRBJ2-6; D is possibly TRBD1 (6 bases). Germline CDR1 SGHRS, CDR2 YFSETQ. This CDR3 has 16 amino acids. The V end was cut by 5 bases, the J end by 2 bases, with 14 bases between. As DNA, the CDR3 is TGCGCCAGCAGGTCACAGGGAGTAGCTGGGGCCAACGTCCTGACTTTC. It codes for CASRSQGVAGANVLTF.

V gene TRBV5-8 combines with J gene TRBJ2-7; D might be TRBD2 (5 bases). The V gene's germline CDR1 is SGHTS and CDR2 YDEGEE. Trimming shortened V by 0 bases and J by 2 bases, and 9 bases separated the two germline ends. This CDR3 spans 14 amino acids. CDR3 sequence (DNA): TGTGCCAGCAGCTTGGGAGGGTACACCTACGAGCAGTACTTC. The encoded protein is CASSLGGYTYEQYF. The complete variable domain, with remaining parts taken from reference TRBV5-8 and TRBJ2-7, reads EAGVTQSPTHLIKTRGQQATLRCSPISGHTSVYWYQQALGLGLQFLLWYDEGEERNRGNFPPRFSGRQFPNYSSELNVNALELEDSALYLCASSLGGYTYEQYFGPGTRLTVT.

This clone is a singleton in its sample. V and J are TRBV4-1 and TRBJ1-2; D is perhaps TRBD1 (6 bases). V lost 1 base and J 4 bases, leaving 13 bases between the germline ends. The CDR3 runs to 15 residues. The germline V gene has CDR1 MGHRA and CDR2 YSYEKL. CDR3 sequence (DNA): TGCGCCAGCAGCCAAGGGACAGTGACTCTCTATGGCTACACCTTC. Protein product: CASSQGTVTLYGYTF.

This chain uses TRBV5-1 with TRBJ1-2; D might be TRBD1 (6 bases). Trimming stripped 4 bases from V and 1 base from J, with 14 bases between. CDR3 size: 15 residues. Germline V lookup: CDR1 SGHRS, CDR2 YFSETQ. The CDR3 DNA is TGCGCCAGCAGCCCATCCTTACAGGGTAACTATGGCTACACCTTC. Amino acids: CASSPSLQGNYGYTF.

The chain combines TRBV19 with TRBJ2-1; TRBD1 agrees at 8 bases. CDR1 LNHDA and CDR2 SQIVND come from the germline V gene (reference sequence). Trimming cost V 6 bases and J 0 bases; bases outside gene matches: 13. The CDR3 spans 18 residues. Written as DNA, the CDR3 is TGTGCCAGTAGCAGGACAGGGAAGGGGCAGAGCTCCTACAATGAGCAGTTCTTC. Encoded protein: CASSRTGKGQSSYNEQFF.

The V call is TRBV6-5, the J call TRBJ1-1; a possible D gene is TRBD1 (5 bases). Trimming took off 8 bases at V and 3 bases at J, with 16 bases between the two ends. The CDR3 has 14 residues. The germline V gene encodes CDR1 MNHEY and CDR2 SVGAGI. The CDR3 here is CASLRDSEHTEAFF. CDR3 coding DNA: TGTGCCAGCCTCCGGGACTCGGAGCACACTGAAGCTTTCTTT.

The chain links TRBV6-6 to TRBJ2-1, with 8 bases aligning to TRBD1. Germline loops: CDR1 MNHNY, CDR2 SVGAGI (reference sequence). J was trimmed by 9 bases and V by 5 bases; bases with no gene match: 18. The CDR3 runs to 17 residues. CDR3: CASSPYTSGQGGFEQFF. The CDR3 bases are TGTGCCAGCAGTCCTTATACCTCCGGACAGGGAGGTTTTGAGCAGTTCTTC.

This clone came up a few times. The V gene is TRBV6-5, the J gene TRBJ2-1; weak D call: TRBD2 (5 bases). V was pared by 6 bases and J by 2 bases, with 14 bases between. Germline V gives CDR1 MNHEY, CDR2 SVGAGI. This CDR3 contains 15 residues. The CDR3 nucleotides read TGTGCCAGCAGCGTCCAGCGGAGTACCTACAATGAGCAGTTCTTC. Translated: CASSVQRSTYNEQFF.

The chain uses TRBV9 and TRBJ2-2; no definite D call. The CDR3 sequence is 14 residues long. The V end was cut by 2 bases, the J end by 3 bases, with 8 bases between. CDR1 and CDR2 (germline): SGDLS, YYNGEE. The CDR3 DNA follows: TGTGCCAGCAGCGTTTCAGGCCACACCGGGGAGCTGTTTTTT. Protein product: CASSVSGHTGELFF.

The J gene is TRBJ2-1, the V gene TRBV2, with D tentatively TRBD1 or TRBD2 (5 bases each). The length of the CDR3 is 15 residues. V was trimmed by 6 bases and J by 0 bases, leaving 12 bases between them. Per the germline V gene, CDR1 is SNHLY and CDR2 is FYNNEI. CDR3 region: CASRMSGSSYNEQFF. The CDR3 nucleotides are TGTGCCAGCAGGATGTCAGGGAGCTCCTACAATGAGCAGTTCTTC.

J is TRBJ2-5 and V is TRBV3-1 (or the pseudogene TRBV3-2); D not certain. V lost 5 bases to trimming and J lost 5 bases, with 9 bases between them. The CDR3 is 12 amino acids. Germline CDR1 reads LGHDT; CDR2 reads YNNKEL (reference sequence). CDR3 DNA: TGTGCCAGCAGCTTCCAATCGGAGACCCAGTACTTC. The encoded protein is CASSFQSETQYF.

This chain joins TRBV19 and TRBJ2-1, with D possibly TRBD2 on 5 matching bases. Germline V gene lookup returns CDR1 LNHDA and CDR2 SQIVND (reference sequence). The CDR3 contains 12 residues. CDR3 residues: CATEDGYNEQFF. The CDR3 coding sequence is TGTGCGACGGAGGACGGCTACAATGAGCAGTTCTTC.

This clone was counted between two and nine times. The rearrangement joins TRBV24-1 to TRBJ1-5; 9 bases fit TRBD1. The length of the CDR3 is 16 residues. V lost 5 bases and J lost 2; bases outside the gene matches: 6. CDR1 and CDR2 from the germline V gene are KGHDR and SFDVKD. The CDR3 loop is CATSGGQGRGNQPQHF. CDR3 DNA: TGTGCCACCAGTGGGGGACAGGGTCGAGGCAATCAGCCCCAGCATTTT.

This chain joins TRBV18 and TRBJ1-1, with D unclear. The germline V gene encodes CDR1 KGHSH and CDR2 LQKENI. The CDR3 has 14 amino acids. Trimming shortened V by 5 bases and J by 1 base, and 11 bases separated the two germline ends. The CDR3 is CASSGLSRNTEAFF. CDR3 nucleotide sequence: TGTGCCAGCTCAGGATTATCGAGGAACACTGAAGCTTTCTTT.

This chain connects TRBV30 to TRBJ2-3, with TRBD2 matching over 9 bases. Trimming cost V 2 bases and J 0 bases; bases outside gene matches: 3. CDR1 is GTSNPN and CDR2 is SVGIG in the germline V gene (reference sequence). This CDR3 contains 15 residues. CDR3 amino acids: CAWSTSGSSTDTQYF. DNA of the CDR3: TGTGCCTGGAGTACTAGCGGGTCTAGCACAGATACGCAGTATTTT.

V is TRBV3-1 (or the pseudogene TRBV3-2) and J is TRBJ2-2; D is unresolved. The CDR3 has 15 amino acids. V was pared by 0 bases and J by 4 bases, with 9 bases between. The V gene's germline CDR1 is LGHDT and CDR2 YNNKEL (reference sequence). The CDR3 is CASSQDSALTGELFF. In DNA form, the CDR3 reads TGTGCCAGCAGCCAAGATTCTGCCCTCACCGGGGAGCTGTTTTTT.

The chain couples TRBV19 to TRBJ1-4; TRBD1 matches 10 bases. CDR1 is LNHDA and CDR2 is SQIVND in the germline V gene (reference sequence). The CDR3 covers 17 residues. V trimming: 7 bases; J trimming: 0 bases; junction bases outside the gene matches: 8. CDR3 in DNA: TGTGCCAGTACCTGGACAGGGGGTGTTGCAACTAATGAAAAACTGTTTTTT. Its protein product is CASTWTGGVATNEKLFF.

This clone appeared once. V usage is TRBV10-3 and J usage is TRBJ2-2; D gene ambiguous. Deletions cut 0 bases from V and 2 bases from J, with 10 bases between. The CDR3 consists of 16 residues. The germline CDR1 and CDR2 sequences are ENHRY and SYGVKD. CDR3 protein: CAISESTLPNTGELFF. In DNA, the CDR3 is TGTGCCATCAGTGAGTCGACACTACCTAACACCGGGGAGCTGTTTTTT.

The chain has TRBV6-1 and TRBJ1-6; D is unresolved. The V end lost 3 bases, the J end lost 6 bases, and 9 bases lay between the germline ends. The CDR3 extends over 14 amino acids. Germline values: CDR1 MNHNS, CDR2 SASEGT. This CDR3 is CASSDTGPNSPLHF. The CDR3 DNA reads as TGTGCCAGCAGTGATACCGGGCCTAATTCACCCCTCCACTTT.

The gene calls are TRBV5-1 and TRBJ2-5; a weak D match, TRBD1 (6 bases). Trimming removed 4 bases at V and 2 bases at J, with 12 bases between. The CDR3 loop spans 14 amino acids. The germline V gene has CDR1 SGHRS and CDR2 YFSETQ. The CDR3 sequence is CASSSRGLQETQYF. For the CDR3, the DNA is TGCGCCAGCAGCAGCAGGGGCCTACAAGAGACCCAGTACTTC.

Written as DNA, the CDR3 is TGCGCCAGCAGTGCCCGACAGGCCACTGAAGCTTTCTTT. It encodes CASSARQATEAFF. V is TRBV10-2 and J is TRBJ1-1; a possible D gene is TRBD1 (6 bases). V was pared by 4 bases and J by 4 bases, with 10 bases between. The CDR3 runs 13 residues. In germline, CDR1 is WSHSY, CDR2 SAAADI.

This sequence joins TRBV19 and TRBJ1-5, with 7 bases aligning to TRBD1. Unmatched junction bases numbered 9, after V lost 4 bases and J lost 3 bases. Germline V gene lookup returns CDR1 LNHDA and CDR2 SQIVND (reference sequence). The CDR3 length is 16 residues. CDR3 coding DNA: TGTGCCAGTAGTAAGCCGACAGGGATAAACAATCAGCCCCAGCATTTT. This encodes CASSKPTGINNQPQHF.

This chain joins TRBV19 and TRBJ2-7; 10 positions match TRBD1. The CDR3 extends over 16 amino acids. Germline CDR1 LNHDA, CDR2 SQIVND (reference sequence). V lost 0 bases, J lost 3 bases, and 5 bases stayed unmatched. The CDR3 loop is CASSIDETGGLYEQYF. In DNA form, the CDR3 reads TGTGCCAGTAGTATAGACGAGACAGGGGGCCTCTACGAGCAGTACTTC.

V usage is TRBV5-1 and J usage is TRBJ2-7, with 9 bases that match TRBD2. CDR1 is SGHRS and CDR2 is YFSETQ in the germline V gene. CDR3 length: 15 residues. Unmatched junction bases numbered 3, after V lost 0 bases and J lost 2 bases. CDR3 protein: CASSLAPSGTYEQYF. CDR3 nucleotide sequence: TGCGCCAGCAGCTTGGCGCCTAGCGGGACCTACGAGCAGTACTTC.

This rearrangement joins TRBV28 to TRBJ2-3; a weak D match, TRBD2 (7 bases). Trimming shortened V by 10 bases and J by 3 bases, and 17 bases separated the two germline ends. Germline CDR1 and CDR2: MDHEN and SYDVKM. The length of the CDR3 is 14 residues. The CDR3 nucleotides are TGTGCCACCACAGAGGGGGGGCTGACAGATACGCAGTATTTT. Its protein product is CATTEGGLTDTQYF.

For the CDR3, the DNA is TGTGCCAGCAGCCCCGGGACAGGGAGGACTGAAGCTTTCTTT. It specifies CASSPGTGRTEAFF. The rearrangement joins TRBV3-1 (or the pseudogene TRBV3-2) to TRBJ1-1, with 9 positions matching TRBD1. V lost 4 bases to trimming and J lost 5 bases; unmatched junction nucleotides: 5. CDR1 and CDR2 from the germline V gene are LGHDT and YNNKEL (reference sequence). The CDR3 covers 14 residues.